This T cell receptor (beta chain) appears in the sequencing data of a study of identical twins. Study-wide results and caveats: Within beta out-of-frame sequences, the excess sharing observed between twins was weaker. Invariant cells of the MAIT and iNKT types might have partly distorted the zero-insertion analyses.

Points on this clonotype: Its antigen remains unknown.

There were only healthy Caucasians among the donors. MiXCR, applied by TCRdb to the 5' RACE reads, yields one record per CDR3 protein. The table has a few hundred thousand distinct CDR3 sequences, about 13% seen once. The V end lost 3 bases, the J end lost 2 bases, and 11 bases lay between the germline ends. CDR1 is KGHSH and CDR2 is LQKENI in the germline V gene. The CDR3 sequence is 15 residues long. This sample was shared with a second study, whose subject was yellow fever vaccine responses in identical twins.

The V gene is TRBV18, the J gene TRBJ2-1; D unclear. This clonotype was obtained from a woman aged 18-35 years in good health. The sequenced sample was CD4+ T cells sorted from blood. In DNA, the CDR3 is TGTGCCAGCTCACCGGTTAGGGTTCCCTACAATGAGCAGTTCTTC. This gives the protein CASSPVRVPYNEQFF.